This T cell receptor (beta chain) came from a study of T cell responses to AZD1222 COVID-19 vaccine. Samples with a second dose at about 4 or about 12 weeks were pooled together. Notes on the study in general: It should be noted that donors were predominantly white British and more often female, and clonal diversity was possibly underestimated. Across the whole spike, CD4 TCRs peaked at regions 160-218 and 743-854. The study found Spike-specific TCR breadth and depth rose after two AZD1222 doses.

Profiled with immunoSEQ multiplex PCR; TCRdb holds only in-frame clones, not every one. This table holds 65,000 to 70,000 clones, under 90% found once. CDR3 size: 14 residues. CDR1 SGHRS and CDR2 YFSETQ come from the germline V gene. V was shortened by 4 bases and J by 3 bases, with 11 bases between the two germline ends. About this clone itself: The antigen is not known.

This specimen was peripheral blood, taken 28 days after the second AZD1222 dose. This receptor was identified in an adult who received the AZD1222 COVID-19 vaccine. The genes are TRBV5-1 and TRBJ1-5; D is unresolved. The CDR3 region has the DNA TGCGCCAGCAGCCCCTCGGGGTCCAATCAGCCCCAGCATTTT. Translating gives CASSPSGSNQPQHF.